The clone carrying this T cell receptor (beta chain) was seen just once. At one boundary the junction diverges from the germline segment, which might be a read error. Per the germline V gene, CDR1 is SSHAT and CDR2 is FNYEAQ (reference sequence). CDR3 length equals 16 residues. This entry belongs to a study of blood T cell repertoires in COVID-19. About the research overall: Researchers got acute and convalescent COVID-19 samples from the United States, Italy and Spain.

Original methodology: Nucleated cell number was recorded as an estimate derived from reference gene primer amplification. Libraries were prepared by immunoSEQ multiplex PCR; TCRdb keeps only in-frame clonotypes and omits some of them. V and J calls and clone size are as listed in that table; D and trimming were resolved from the DNA. The sample records roughly 130,000 clones, around four fifths being singletons. This receptor was obtained from a woman aged 45-59 years with acute COVID-19. V and J are TRBV7-7 and TRBJ2-5, with 10 bases identical to TRBD2. The sequenced material came from PBMCs or T cells enriched from blood (not recorded which). CDR3 DNA sequence: TGTGCTAGCAGCTTAGGGGTAGCGGGAGGAGGAGAGACCCAGTACTTC. It specifies CASSLGVAGGGETQYF. Variable domain in full (rest from reference TRBV7-7 and TRBJ2-5): GAGVSQSPRYKVTKRGQDVTLRCDPISSHATLYWYQQALGQGPEFLTYFNYEAQPDKSGLPSDRFSAERPEGSISTLTIQRTEQRDSAMYRCASSLGVAGGGETQYFGPGTRLLVL.